What follows are 24 T cell receptor beta chains derived from one specimen sequenced in a study of Tregs in tolerant kidney transplant recipients. Profiling relied on immunoSEQ multiplex PCR, and the TCRdb table lists in-frame clones only, not all of them. Found here are 200,000 to 300,000 clones, about 80% of them singletons; the top ten hold less than 0.75%. Sequences were obtained from CD4+ T cells from blood. Receptors originate from a human donor in good health.

V gene TRBV7-9 combines with J gene TRBJ1-2, with D tentatively TRBD1 (5 bases). Germline V gene lookup returns CDR1 SEHNR and CDR2 FQNEAQ (reference sequence). The germline V and J ends were trimmed by 0 bases and 4 bases, with 9 bases remaining between them. CDR3 length: 14 residues. The CDR3 sequence: CASSLAAGIYGYTF. Here the CDR3 DNA reads TGTGCCAGCAGCTTAGCGGCAGGGATCTATGGCTACACCTTC.

This rearrangement joins TRBV25-1 to TRBJ2-3, with 7 bases matching TRBD1. V dropped 11 bases and J dropped 10; count of bases not matched to a gene: 9. Germline-derived CDR1 and CDR2 are MGHDK and SYGVNS. The CDR3 contains 11 residues. This CDR3 reads CACARQGAQYF. CDR3 DNA: TGTGCCTGCGCGAGACAGGGAGCGCAGTATTTT.

The rearrangement links TRBV5-6 to TRBJ1-5; no firm D call. Trimming removed 3 bases from V and 9 bases from J, with 10 bases in between. This CDR3 region has 12 residues. Germline loops: CDR1 SGHDT, CDR2 YYEEEE. The CDR3 sequence is CASSSRLLPQHF. For the CDR3, the DNA is TGTGCCAGCAGCTCCCGTTTGTTGCCCCAGCATTTT.

The chain has TRBV18 and TRBJ1-2, with 12 bases matching TRBD1. The CDR3 contains 14 residues. Germline values: CDR1 KGHSH, CDR2 LQKENI. V lost 3 bases and J lost 8; bases outside the gene matches: 4. DNA of the CDR3: TGTGCCAGCTCACCCGGGACAGGGGGCGCGGGCTACACCTTC. This codes for CASSPGTGGAGYTF.

This clone has more than one count but fewer than ten. The J gene is TRBJ1-2, the V gene TRBV6-1, with 9 nucleotides matching TRBD1. V lost 1 base and J lost 2; bases outside the gene matches: 2. There are 15 residues in the CDR3. CDR1 MNHNS and CDR2 SASEGT come from the germline V gene. DNA of the CDR3: TGTGCCAGCAGTGAAGGACAGGGGGGGAACTATGGCTACACCTTC. Translating it yields CASSEGQGGNYGYTF.

J is TRBJ1-2 and V is TRBV6-5, with a tentative D call TRBD1 (6 bases). Germline CDR1 is MNHEY and CDR2 is SVGAGI. The length of the CDR3 is 15 residues. The V and J ends lost 6 bases and 8 bases respectively, with 22 bases between them. This CDR3 reads CASSRTRTAPGGYTF. The DNA of the CDR3 is TGTGCCAGCAGCCGCACCCGGACAGCTCCGGGGGGCTACACCTTC.

V usage is TRBV18 and J usage is TRBJ1-1; weak D call: TRBD1 (5 bases). Germline V lookup: CDR1 KGHSH, CDR2 LQKENI. The CDR3 is made up of 18 amino acids. V lost 3 bases to trimming and J lost 5 bases, with 25 bases between them. The CDR3 region has the DNA TGTGCCAGCTCACCTTCTGGGCCAGGGAGTTTGAGGGGAACTGAAGCTTTCTTT. Protein product: CASSPSGPGSLRGTEAFF.

The chain links TRBV7-6 to TRBJ1-4, with 7 bases matching TRBD1. CDR1 SGHVS and CDR2 FNYEAQ come from the germline V gene. J gave up 10 bases and V 4 bases, and 12 bases lay outside the gene matches. CDR3 length equals 15 residues. The CDR3 reads CASSSTGTESGKLFF. CDR3 nucleotides: TGTGCCAGCAGCTCGACCGGGACAGAATCTGGAAAACTGTTTTTT.

The chain joins TRBV11-3 to TRBJ2-1; no clear D gene. V lost 3 bases, J lost 0 bases, and 0 bases lay in between. CDR1 is SGHNT, CDR2 YENEEA, per germline. The CDR3 covers 12 residues. Written as DNA, the CDR3 is TGTGCCAGCAGCTTCTCCTACAATGAGCAGTTCTTC. It encodes CASSFSYNEQFF.

The chain links TRBV10-1 to TRBJ1-1; possibly TRBD1 for D (6 bases). The CDR3 spans 15 residues. V was trimmed by 5 bases and J by 2 bases, leaving 15 bases between them. Germline CDR1 reads WNHNN; CDR2 reads SYGVQD (reference sequence). The chain's CDR3 is CASSPGTTSNTEAFF. The CDR3 DNA sequence: TGCGCCAGCAGTCCCGGGACAACAAGTAACACTGAAGCTTTCTTT.

CDR3 loop: CASSLVTPGQGKGNTIYF. CDR3 sequence (DNA): TGTGCCAGCAGCTTAGTGACTCCGGGACAGGGGAAAGGAAACACCATATATTTT. This sequence joins TRBV11-2 and TRBJ1-3; 10 nucleotides line up with TRBD1. V was clipped by 1 base and J by 4 bases; unmatched bases: 10. Germline V lookup: CDR1 SGHAT, CDR2 FQNNGV. CDR3 length: 18 residues.

V gene TRBV6-5 combines with J gene TRBJ2-7; unclear D gene. CDR1 is MNHEY, CDR2 SVGAGI, per germline. Trimming removed 0 bases at V and 0 bases at J, with 6 bases between. The CDR3 consists of 14 residues. The CDR3 DNA is TGTGCCAGCAGTTACTCATGGGCCTCCTACGAGCAGTACTTC. This gives the protein CASSYSWASYEQYF.

In its sample, this clone was seen a few times. The V and J genes are TRBV7-9 and TRBJ1-6, with D unresolved. CDR1 and CDR2 (germline): SEHNR, FQNEAQ (reference sequence). V dropped 5 bases and J dropped 9 bases, with 17 bases sitting between them. This CDR3 has 15 amino acids. The CDR3 reads CASSPGGLYGSPLHF. Written as DNA, the CDR3 is TGTGCCAGCAGCCCAGGAGGACTCTATGGTTCACCCCTCCACTTT.

The rearrangement joins TRBV11-2 to TRBJ2-7; possibly TRBD1 or TRBD2 for D (5 bases each). Trimming removed 5 bases at V and 3 bases at J, with 14 bases between. The CDR3 runs to 14 residues. From germline, CDR1 is SGHAT and CDR2 FQNNGV. CDR3 sequence (DNA): TGTGCCAGCAGCAAGGAGGCTGGGGGCTACGAGCAGTACTTC. Translating gives CASSKEAGGYEQYF.

The chain uses TRBV2 and TRBJ2-1; 11 bases agree with TRBD2. The CDR3 spans 17 residues. V shed 4 bases and J 3 bases; nucleotides not matched to a gene: 8. Germline values: CDR1 SNHLY, CDR2 FYNNEI. CDR3 bases: TGTGCCAGCAGTGCAAGACTAGCGGGGCAGAGCTACAATGAGCAGTTCTTC. Its protein is CASSARLAGQSYNEQFF.

This clone was observed a single time. V is TRBV7-2 and J is TRBJ2-5, with TRBD2 matching 7 bases. The J call may be faulty, since TRBJ2-7 better matches the DNA end. The CDR3 sequence is 15 residues long. Germline V gene sequence: CDR1 SGHTA, CDR2 FQGNSA. The CDR3 DNA reads TGTGCCAGCAGCTTAGGCGGGAGAGGATACTACGAGCAGTACTTC. Amino acids: CASSLGGRGYYEQYF.

The chain employs TRBV21-1 and TRBJ1-5; TRBD1 is the table's D call, not checked against the DNA. TRBV21-1 is a pseudogene. This CDR3 has 18 amino acids. The CDR3 loop reads CASSNIDRGLLADQPQHF. CDR3 DNA: TGTGCCAGCAGCAATATTGACAGGGGGCTTCTGGCGGATCAGCCCCAGCATTTT.

The CDR3 region has the DNA TGTGCCAGCAGCTTAAACAGGGGGACTTACACTGAAGCTTTCTTT. The encoded protein is CASSLNRGTYTEAFF. This sequence joins TRBV7-3 and TRBJ1-1; 8 bases map to TRBD1. CDR1 is SGHTA and CDR2 is FQGTGA in the germline V gene. The trim removed 1 base at V and 3 bases at J, leaving 4 bases unmatched. This CDR3 spans 15 amino acids.

V and J are TRBV6-6 and TRBJ2-7; unclear D gene. Trimming took 6 bases from V and 6 from J, leaving 12 bases between them. This CDR3 is 12 amino acids long. Germline V gene lookup returns CDR1 MNHNY and CDR2 SVGAGI (reference sequence). The chain's CDR3 is CASSQTPLEQYF. The CDR3 bases are TGTGCCAGCAGCCAGACACCCCTCGAGCAGTACTTC.

J is TRBJ2-5 and V is TRBV19; 10 nucleotides align to TRBD2. V lost 4 bases, J lost 3 bases, and 2 bases stayed unmatched. This CDR3 comprises 14 residues. CDR1 is LNHDA, CDR2 SQIVND, per germline (reference sequence). The CDR3 reads CASSNLAGEETQYF. In DNA, the CDR3 is TGTGCCAGTAGTAATCTAGCGGGGGAAGAGACCCAGTACTTC.

The V and J genes are TRBV28 and TRBJ1-5; D not certain. Germline-derived CDR1 and CDR2 are MDHEN and SYDVKM. The CDR3 runs 14 residues. V dropped 2 bases and J dropped 7 bases, with 12 bases sitting between them. The CDR3 DNA reads as TGTGCCAGCAGTTTAGAAGTGTCGGGACAGCCCCAGCATTTT. It codes for CASSLEVSGQPQHF.

CDR3 region: CSVIPQGNTEAFF. CDR3 DNA: TGCAGCGTTATCCCACAGGGAAACACTGAAGCTTTCTTT. This chain joins TRBV29-1 and TRBJ1-1; D perhaps matches TRBD1 (6 bases). In germline, CDR1 is SQVTM, CDR2 ANQGSEA. The V end lost 5 bases, the J end lost 2 bases, and 12 bases lay between the germline ends. The CDR3 spans 13 residues.

This chain connects TRBV9 to TRBJ2-1, with 9 bases lining up with TRBD1. This CDR3 comprises 15 residues. With V trimmed by 3 bases and J by 2 bases, 3 bases remained unmatched. Germline assignment: CDR1 SGDLS and CDR2 YYNGEE. The CDR3 DNA follows: TGTGCCAGCAGCGACCGGGACAGGGCCTACAATGAGCAGTTCTTC. This encodes CASSDRDRAYNEQFF.

The chain is built from TRBV18 and TRBJ1-5; TRBD1 is a possible D gene (5 bases). Per germline, CDR1 KGHSH and CDR2 LQKENI. This CDR3 is 13 amino acids long. V lost 3 bases to trimming and J lost 7 bases, with 10 bases between them. CDR3 DNA sequence: TGTGCCAGCTCACCTGGGGCCCGACAGCCCCAGCATTTT. This gives the protein CASSPGARQPQHF.